A single sample is the source of the 20 T cell receptor beta chains below, sequenced in a study of vaccination and CD4 T cells after COVID-19. Indicated treatment: approximately nine-day PBMC culture with coronavirus spike peptide pools or control peptides (ViraFEST assay). An Oncomine TCR Beta short-read assay was used to sequence the DNA from cultured CD4+ T cells. MiXCR, run by TCRdb on the PCR reads, gives a single entry per CDR3 protein. The table includes about 21,000 distinct CDR3 sequences, over 45% detected once. Their cognate antigens are unknown. The sequenced material came from CD4+ T cells from blood, cultured in vitro. The receptor source for this set is a human donor who had recovered from COVID-19.

This chain uses TRBV7-2 with TRBJ1-2; D is ambiguous. The CDR3 is 13 residues long. Germline assignment: CDR1 SGHTA and CDR2 FQGNSA. The germline V and J ends were trimmed by 1 base and 9 bases, with 12 bases remaining between them. The CDR3 coding sequence is TGTGCCAGCAGCTTAGATGCTCCGGGTAGCTACACCTTC. This translates into CASSLDAPGSYTF.

The chain employs TRBV7-8 and TRBJ2-6; the D call may be TRBD1 or TRBD2 (5 bases each). CDR1 SGHVS and CDR2 FQNEAQ come from the germline V gene. The CDR3 is 19 residues long. Trimming took off 5 bases at V and 0 bases at J, with 20 bases between the two ends. The CDR3 spells CASSPHRGGRHSGANVLTF. The DNA of the CDR3 is TGTGCCAGCAGCCCCCACCGTGGGGGACGACACTCTGGGGCCAACGTCCTGACTTTC.

J is TRBJ2-3 and V is TRBV30; 7 bases match TRBD1. Per the germline V gene, CDR1 is GTSNPN and CDR2 is SVGIG (reference sequence). The CDR3 contains 14 residues. V was clipped by 2 bases and J by 6 bases; unmatched bases: 8. The CDR3 protein is CAWSLGTARDTQYF. The CDR3 DNA reads TGTGCCTGGAGTCTTGGGACAGCTCGGGATACGCAGTATTTT.

J is TRBJ1-6 and V is TRBV30; D unclear. The germline V and J ends were trimmed by 3 bases and 7 bases, with 16 bases remaining between them. Germline V gives CDR1 GTSNPN, CDR2 SVGIG (reference sequence). There are 15 residues in the CDR3. This chain's CDR3 is CAWRAPLGVNSPLHF. The CDR3 region has the DNA TGTGCCTGGAGGGCACCTCTAGGAGTAAATTCACCCCTCCACTTT.

The chain joins TRBV7-2 to TRBJ1-1, with no clear D. This CDR3 is built from 13 residues. Germline V lookup: CDR1 SGHTA, CDR2 FQGNSA. V was shortened by 1 base and J by 1 base, with 4 bases between the two germline ends. The CDR3 protein is CASSLVENTEAFF. CDR3 DNA: TGTGCCAGCAGCTTAGTAGAGAACACTGAAGCTTTCTTT.

V is TRBV12-3 or TRBV12-4 and J is TRBJ1-6; no definite D call. Trimming removed 7 bases at V and 7 bases at J, with 11 bases between. There are 13 residues in the CDR3. CDR3 sequence: CASTIQRNSPLHF. CDR3 nucleotides: TGTGCCAGCACCATACAGCGCAATTCACCCCTCCACTTT.

The rearrangement joins TRBV7-3 to TRBJ2-3; maybe TRBD2 (5 bases). The CDR3 has 14 amino acids. Per the germline V gene, CDR1 is SGHTA and CDR2 is FQGTGA. The V end was cut by 3 bases, the J end by 4 bases, with 11 bases between. This chain's CDR3 is CASSLQRTPDTQYF. The CDR3 DNA follows: TGTGCCAGCAGCTTGCAGAGGACTCCAGATACGCAGTATTTT.

The CDR3: CASSPRGGEKLFF. CDR3 in DNA: TGTGCCAGCAGCCCGAGGGGCGGGGAGAAACTGTTTTTT. The chain recombines TRBV12-3 or TRBV12-4 with TRBJ1-4; TRBD1 is a possible D gene (5 bases). Trimming left V 6 bases short and J 11 bases short, with 16 bases between. CDR3 length equals 13 residues.

The rearrangement links TRBV6-1 to TRBJ2-2; the D call may be TRBD1 or TRBD2 (6 bases each). This CDR3 region has 15 residues. The ends were cut back, 8 bases at V and 3 bases at J, with 16 bases in the middle. Germline CDR1 and CDR2: MNHNS and SASEGT. CDR3 protein: CASCRGRRDTGELFF. In DNA, the CDR3 is TGTGCCAGCTGCCGGGGGCGTAGGGACACCGGGGAGCTGTTTTTT.

V usage is TRBV7-3 and J usage is TRBJ2-5, with TRBD2 matching over 8 bases. The J segment lost 5 bases and the V segment lost 5 bases, leaving 4 bases of the junction unmatched. The germline gives CDR1 SGHTA, CDR2 FQGTGA. This CDR3 contains 13 residues. The CDR3, as DNA: TGTGCCAGCAGCCGGTCTAGCGGGGAGACCCAGTACTTC. Translated, it gives CASSRSSGETQYF.

This chain links TRBV6-2 or TRBV6-3 with TRBJ2-1, with a weak D call TRBD1 (5 bases). This CDR3 contains 12 residues. Trimming shortened V by 6 bases and J by 9 bases, and 12 bases separated the two germline ends. CDR1 and CDR2 from the germline V gene are MNHEY and SVGEGT. For the CDR3, the DNA is TGTGCCAGCAGCAAAGGGGTCGGTGAGCAGTTCTTC. As protein: CASSKGVGEQFF.

This clonotype showed up just a few times. V is TRBV7-9 and J is TRBJ1-5, with unresolved D. The CDR3 has 14 residues. The germline V and J ends were trimmed by 5 bases and 0 bases, with 8 bases remaining between them. Germline V gene data show CDR1 as SEHNR and CDR2 as FQNEAQ (reference sequence). The CDR3 loop reads CASSPGVSNQPQHF. In nucleotides, the CDR3 is TGTGCCAGCAGCCCCGGGGTTAGCAATCAGCCCCAGCATTTT.

The chain is built from TRBV29-1 and TRBJ1-1; 8 bases line up with TRBD1. Looked up from germline, CDR1 is SQVTM and CDR2 is ANQGSEA. V was clipped by 8 bases and J by 1 base; unmatched bases: 6. The CDR3 is 13 residues long. Here the CDR3 DNA reads TGCAGCTTCAGGACAGGGCGGAACACTGAAGCTTTCTTT. This encodes CSFRTGRNTEAFF.

This sequence joins TRBV5-1 and TRBJ1-5; TRBD1 might be the D (5 bases). The CDR3 loop spans 15 amino acids. Germline V gives CDR1 SGHRS, CDR2 YFSETQ. With 0 bases removed from V and 0 bases from J, the gap between germline ends came to 7 bases. The CDR3 nucleotides are TGCGCCAGCAGCTTGGCAGGGTATAGCAATCAGCCCCAGCATTTT. This sequence encodes CASSLAGYSNQPQHF.

This sequence joins TRBV12-3 or TRBV12-4 and TRBJ1-5; D possibly corresponds to TRBD1 (5 bases). Trimming cost V 6 bases and J 7 bases, with 16 bases left between them. The CDR3 extends over 14 amino acids. Here the CDR3 reads CASSLTGVRQPQHF. The CDR3 nucleotides read TGTGCCAGCAGCCTCACAGGCGTAAGGCAGCCCCAGCATTTT.

This clonotype has just a few counts. Because the CDR3's place on the DNA is in doubt, the DNA is left out and the CDR3 is given as listed by TCRdb. The chain carries TRBV21-1 and TRBJ2-6. TRBV21-1 represents a pseudogene. 16 amino acids form the CDR3, both terminal residues included. The CDR3 loop reads CASSASFGSGANVLTF.

This clonotype has a handful of counts. The chain carries TRBV7-9 and TRBJ1-6; 7 bases map to TRBD1. CDR1 SEHNR and CDR2 FQNEAQ come from the germline V gene (reference sequence). The CDR3 length is 13 residues. After removal of 5 bases from V and 8 bases from J, the junction contained 3 bases not matched to a gene. The CDR3 loop reads CASSKTGDSPLHF. For the CDR3, the DNA is TGTGCCAGCAGCAAAACAGGGGATTCACCCCTCCACTTT.

A single count supports this clonotype. This chain links TRBV28 with TRBJ2-1; 13 bases align to TRBD2. Looked up from germline, CDR1 is MDHEN and CDR2 is SYDVKM. Germline trimming cut 2 bases from V and 6 bases from J; bases unmatched to any gene: 4. The CDR3 extends over 16 amino acids. The CDR3 region is CASSLGTSGNFNEQFF. DNA for the CDR3: TGTGCCAGCAGTTTAGGGACTAGCGGGAACTTCAATGAGCAGTTCTTC. Drawing the rest from reference TRBV28 and TRBJ2-1, the complete variable domain is DVKVTQSSRYLVKRTGEKVFLECVQDMDHENMFWYRQDPGLGLRLIYFSYDVKMKEKGDIPEGYSVSREKKERFSLILESASTNQTSMYLCASSLGTSGNFNEQFFGPGTRLTVL.

The chain links TRBV10-3 to TRBJ2-1; TRBD2 agrees at 8 bases. The ends lost 4 bases at V and 6 bases at J; junction bases unmatched: 11. Germline CDR1 and CDR2: ENHRY and SYGVKD. The CDR3 is 16 residues long. The CDR3 DNA reads as TGTGCCATCAGTGCCACTGTAGCGGGGTACCTCAATGAGCAGTTCTTC. As protein: CAISATVAGYLNEQFF.

This chain joins TRBV28 and TRBJ2-3, with TRBD1 matching 7 bases. The trim removed 6 bases at V and 2 bases at J, leaving 14 bases unmatched. CDR1 is MDHEN, CDR2 SYDVKM, per germline. The CDR3 has 17 residues. This chain's CDR3 is CASSPTPGTALTDTQYF. The CDR3 nucleotides read TGTGCCAGCAGCCCTACCCCCGGGACAGCACTCACAGATACGCAGTATTTT.